Each of the 11 T cell receptor beta chains below was sequenced from the same sample in a study of cytomegalovirus exposure and HLA in healthy donors. The protocol was immunoSEQ multiplex PCR, while the TCRdb copy is restricted to in-frame clones and leaves out a portion. This table holds under 50,000 clones, roughly 93% found once. The sample was PBMCs. Receptors were obtained from a woman under 30 in good health and CMV-seronegative.

The chain employs TRBV25-1 and TRBJ2-3, with TRBD2 identical over 9 bases. This CDR3 has 16 amino acids. Germline V gene lookup returns CDR1 MGHDK and CDR2 SYGVNS. V gave up 4 bases and J gave up 2 bases; unmatched junction bases: 7. This CDR3 is CASSAAGGRVTDTQYF. Here the CDR3 DNA reads TGTGCCAGCAGTGCAGCTGGCGGGAGGGTCACAGATACGCAGTATTTT.

This chain uses TRBV28 with TRBJ1-1, with D unresolved. Germline CDR1 and CDR2: MDHEN and SYDVKM. The CDR3 totals 12 residues. V gave up 6 bases and J gave up 0 bases, with 5 bases separating them. CDR3 protein: CASRAMNTEAFF. The CDR3 coding sequence is TGTGCCAGCAGGGCCATGAACACTGAAGCTTTCTTT. Full variable domain (outside the CDR3, taken from reference TRBV28 and TRBJ1-1): DVKVTQSSRYLVKRTGEKVFLECVQDMDHENMFWYRQDPGLGLRLIYFSYDVKMKEKGDIPEGYSVSREKKERFSLILESASTNQTSMYLCASRAMNTEAFFGQGTRLTVV.

The chain couples TRBV27 to TRBJ2-2; TRBD2 matches at 7 bases. With 3 bases clipped from V and 4 bases from J, the junction kept 5 bases outside the gene matches. Germline CDR1 reads MNHEY; CDR2 reads SMNVEV (reference sequence). This CDR3 spans 15 amino acids. The CDR3 nucleotides are TGTGCCAGCAGTTTGGGGGGGAGCGGCACCGGGGAGCTGTTTTTT. It encodes CASSLGGSGTGELFF.

CDR3: CASSVAPGTGANVLTF. The CDR3 nucleotides read TGTGCCAGCAGCGTAGCTCCGGGTACTGGGGCCAACGTCCTGACTTTC. The chain has TRBV9 and TRBJ2-6; D is ambiguous. The germline CDR1 and CDR2 sequences are SGDLS and YYNGEE. The V and J ends lost 0 bases and 2 bases respectively, with 9 bases between them. The CDR3 has 16 amino acids.

The CDR3: CASSQVRLAGLYNEQFF. The CDR3, as DNA: TGCGCCAGCAGCCAAGTTCGGCTAGCGGGCCTCTACAATGAGCAGTTCTTC. V and J are TRBV4-1 and TRBJ2-1; TRBD2 agrees at 8 bases. The CDR3 totals 17 residues. With 1 base clipped from V and 3 bases from J, the junction kept 8 bases outside the gene matches. Germline V CDR1 and CDR2: MGHRA, YSYEKL.

The chain has TRBV18 and TRBJ1-1; TRBD1 is a possible D gene (6 bases). The CDR3 totals 14 residues. CDR1 is KGHSH, CDR2 LQKENI, per germline. Trimming left V 3 bases short and J 0 bases short, with 8 bases between. CDR3 region: CASSPTGLNTEAFF. As DNA, the CDR3 is TGTGCCAGCTCACCCACAGGGCTGAACACTGAAGCTTTCTTT.

CDR3 residues: CASSLTGTGRETQYF. For the CDR3, the DNA is TGTGCCAGCAGCCTCACCGGGACAGGGAGGGAGACCCAGTACTTC. The chain carries TRBV5-5 and TRBJ2-5, with TRBD1 identical over 9 bases. Germline-derived CDR1 and CDR2 are SGHKS and YYEKEE (reference sequence). The CDR3 loop spans 15 amino acids. V dropped 4 bases and J dropped 5; count of bases not matched to a gene: 9.

The chain combines TRBV2 with TRBJ2-5; 13 bases are a match to TRBD2. Germline lookup yields CDR1 SNHLY and CDR2 FYNNEI. CDR3 length: 15 residues. V was clipped by 4 bases and J by 5 bases; unmatched bases: 4. The DNA for the CDR3 is TGTGCCAGCAGTGTCGGACTAGCGGGGGTTGAGACCCAGTACTTC. This sequence encodes CASSVGLAGVETQYF.

The chain carries TRBV13 and TRBJ2-2, with 10 nucleotides matching TRBD2. V lost 2 bases to trimming and J lost 5 bases; unmatched junction nucleotides: 11. Germline V CDR1 and CDR2: PRHDT, FYEKMQ (reference sequence). This CDR3 region has 18 residues. CDR3 in amino acids: CASSLSVLAGMGTGELFF. The CDR3 DNA is TGTGCCAGCAGCTTATCAGTACTAGCGGGAATGGGTACCGGGGAGCTGTTTTTT. Full variable domain (missing parts from reference TRBV13 and TRBJ2-2): AAGVIQSPRHLIKEKRETATLKCYPIPRHDTVYWYQQGPGQDPQFLISFYEKMQSDKGSIPDRFSAQQFSDYHSELNMSSLELGDSALYFCASSLSVLAGMGTGELFFGEGSRLTVL.

The chain has TRBV28 and TRBJ1-6; D is unresolved. V was cut by 1 base and J by 7 bases, with 8 bases left in between. The CDR3 covers 14 residues. Germline values: CDR1 MDHEN, CDR2 SYDVKM. The DNA of the CDR3 is TGTGCCAGCAGTTTATCGGGTATCAATTCACCCCTCCACTTT. It specifies CASSLSGINSPLHF.

This clone has just one count. The rearrangement joins TRBV29-1 to TRBJ2-7; 11 bases fit TRBD1. The CDR3 runs 14 residues. V lost 4 bases, J lost 3 bases, and 5 bases stayed unmatched. Germline V gene sequence: CDR1 SQVTM, CDR2 ANQGSEA. The CDR3 protein is CSVVFGTGGYEQYF. Here the CDR3 DNA reads TGCAGCGTTGTTTTCGGGACAGGGGGCTACGAGCAGTACTTC.